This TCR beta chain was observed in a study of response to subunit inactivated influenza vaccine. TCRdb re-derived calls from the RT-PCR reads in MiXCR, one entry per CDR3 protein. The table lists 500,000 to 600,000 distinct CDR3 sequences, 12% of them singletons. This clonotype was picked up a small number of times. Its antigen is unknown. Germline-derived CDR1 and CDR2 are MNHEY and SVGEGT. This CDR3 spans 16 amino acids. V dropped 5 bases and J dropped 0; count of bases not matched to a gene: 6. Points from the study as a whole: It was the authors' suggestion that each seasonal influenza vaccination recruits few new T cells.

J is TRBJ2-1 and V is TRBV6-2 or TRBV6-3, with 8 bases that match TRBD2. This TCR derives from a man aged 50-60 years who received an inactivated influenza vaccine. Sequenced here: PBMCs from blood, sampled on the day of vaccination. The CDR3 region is CASSAILAVSYNEQFF. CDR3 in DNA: TGTGCCAGCAGTGCCATACTAGCGGTCTCCTACAATGAGCAGTTCTTC.